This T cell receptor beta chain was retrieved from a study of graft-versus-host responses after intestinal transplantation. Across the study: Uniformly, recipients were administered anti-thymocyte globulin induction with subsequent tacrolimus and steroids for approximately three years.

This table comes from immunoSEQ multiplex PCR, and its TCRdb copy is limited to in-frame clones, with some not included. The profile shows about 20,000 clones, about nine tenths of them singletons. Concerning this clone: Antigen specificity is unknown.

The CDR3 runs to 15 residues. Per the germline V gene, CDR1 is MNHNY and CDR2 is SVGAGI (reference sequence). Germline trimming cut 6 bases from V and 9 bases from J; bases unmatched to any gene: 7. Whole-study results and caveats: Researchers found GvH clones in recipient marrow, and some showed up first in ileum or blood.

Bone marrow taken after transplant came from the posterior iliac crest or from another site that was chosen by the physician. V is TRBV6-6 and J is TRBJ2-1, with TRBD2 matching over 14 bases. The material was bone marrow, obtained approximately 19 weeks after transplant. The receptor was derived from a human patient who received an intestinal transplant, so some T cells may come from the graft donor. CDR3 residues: CASSSNGLAGGEQFF. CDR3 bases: TGTGCCAGCAGCTCGAACGGACTAGCGGGAGGTGAGCAGTTCTTC.